This TCR beta chain was sequenced during a study of T cell repertoires in cytomegalovirus infection. Study-level information: A matching HLA type, together with CMV infection, was signaled by public TCR beta signatures. Study-wide results and limits: Cumulative public TCR beta family frequency identified CMV carriers with the relevant HLA.

TCRdb re-called the reads through MiXCR, storing one row per CDR3 protein. The repertoire includes fewer than 550,000 distinct CDR3 sequences, more than 20% of them detected once, and under 15% sits in the top ten. This clonotype has just a few counts. Its antigen is currently unknown. V dropped 3 bases and J dropped 4 bases, with 12 bases sitting between them. The germline V gene has CDR1 SGHNT and CDR2 YYREEE (reference sequence). The CDR3 runs 14 residues. Input material: PBMCs. This receptor was obtained from a human donor in good health (CMV status not recorded). Some clones in this sample may be carry-over from other donors' samples. The rearrangement uses TRBV5-4 and TRBJ2-3, with no clear D. The CDR3: CASSSEYWADTQYF. The CDR3 DNA is TGTGCCAGCAGCTCTGAGTATTGGGCAGATACGCAGTATTTT.